These T cell receptor beta chains were read from a single sample in a study of metastatic and nonmetastatic thyroid tumors. TCRdb reanalyzed the PCR reads with MiXCR. Among fewer than 25,000 clones listed, roughly a sixth were seen once. The sample was adjacent normal tissue. The receptors were sampled from a male donor with papillary thyroid cancer or a benign thyroid nodule (not recorded which). Some clones in this sample may be carry-over from other donors' samples. Each CDR3 is given with its conserved first and last residue. Each record gives: V gene, CDR3 protein.

V: TRBV20-1
CDR3: CSAQGPEYPGSGLAGGGDTQYF

V: TRBV12-3/TRBV12-4
CDR3: CASKFRSQGGEQFF

V: TRBV2
CDR3: CASSEYHGANIPQHF

V: TRBV14
CDR3: CASSRSSYEQYF

V: TRBV20-1
CDR3: CSAIASGNLVTGELFF

V: TRBV27
CDR3: CASSPKSRNSPLHF

V: TRBV29-1
CDR3: CSVRQGLDEKLFF

V: TRBV20-1
CDR3: CSAVGLAGGLAKNIQYF

V: TRBV7-2
CDR3: CASSQWTVAQPQHF

V: TRBV12-5
CDR3: CASCSDNSGELFF

V: TRBV5-1
CDR3: CASSPTGGASYNEQFF

V: TRBV3-1
CDR3: CASSQVPPGDTEAFF

V: TRBV7-9
CDR3: CASSSNNEQFF

V: TRBV30
CDR3: CAWHYLRATEAFF

V: TRBV3-1
CDR3: CASSRKRDQETQYF

V: TRBV2
CDR3: CASSGDSVSGNTIYF

V: TRBV12-3/TRBV12-4
CDR3: CASTTGQFYGYTF

V: TRBV11-1
CDR3: CASSKGQGRTEAFF

V: TRBV12-3/TRBV12-4
CDR3: CASTLTGFYEQYF

V: TRBV19
CDR3: CASRQTGGNSEAFF

V: TRBV12-3/TRBV12-4
CDR3: CASKSRLGSYEQYF

V: TRBV7-8
CDR3: CASSLQVGPGRGTGELFF

V: TRBV28
CDR3: CASSLGRGYEQYF

V: TRBV6-2/TRBV6-3
CDR3: CASSSTSGSLLGNEQFF